The T cell receptor beta chain described here comes from a study of beta chain features in type 1 diabetes. Study-wide findings and caveats: Patients with Type 1 diabetes showed moderately but significantly shorter TCRB CDR3s in all four CD4+ subsets. Insertions were fewer and deletions more numerous at VDJ junctions in type 1 diabetes patients.

From germline, CDR1 is SGDLS and CDR2 YYNGEE. The ends were cut back, 2 bases at V and 0 bases at J, with 15 bases in the middle. The CDR3 has 17 amino acids. For this clone: What it binds is not known.

The isolated RNA, all of it, was reverse transcribed, so expressed TCRB transcripts were what got sequenced. Sequencing was performed with immunoSEQ multiplex PCR; in TCRdb, only in-frame clones are kept and a portion is missing. The data contain almost 350,000 clones, around 9.7% of them seen just once; the ten biggest clones take up 1%. The source of this sequence is a young man with type 1 diabetes. Input material: central memory CD4+ T cells from blood. The rearrangement uses TRBV9 and TRBJ2-1, with D perhaps TRBD2 (6 bases). The CDR3 here is CASSVDGGSSSYNEQFF. In nucleotides, the CDR3 is TGTGCCAGCAGCGTCGATGGGGGGTCTAGCTCCTACAATGAGCAGTTCTTC.